This TCR beta chain came from a study of blood T cell repertoires in COVID-19. At the level of the study: In each case, the material was cDNA or gDNA derived from T cells, B-cell-depleted T cells, or PBMCs.

This CDR3 has 14 residues. Trimming took 5 bases from V and 2 from J; bases not matched to a gene: 6. The V gene's germline CDR1 is MDHEN and CDR2 SYDVKM. Per the study methods: By means of reference gene primer amplification, nucleated cell counts were estimated. TCRdb keeps only in-frame clones here, not all; method: immunoSEQ multiplex PCR. V, J and clone size reflect that table, while D and trimming were determined from the DNA. This table holds about 150,000 clones, approximately 77% found once. This TCR came from a woman aged 80 or over with active or convalescent COVID-19. The specimen was peripheral blood. This sequence joins TRBV28 and TRBJ2-7; 7 bases are a match to TRBD1. The CDR3 DNA reads as TGTGCCAGCAGTAGTAGGACAGGTGCCTACGAGCAGTACTTC. It translates to CASSSRTGAYEQYF.